These T cell receptor beta chains were read from a single sample in a study of blood T cell repertoires in COVID-19. The table came from immunoSEQ multiplex PCR; TCRdb's copy has only in-frame clones and leaves some out. Of about 300,000 clones listed, around 80% were seen once; the top ten hold 1% to 1.5%. The source material was peripheral blood. Source of these receptors: a woman aged 50 to 60 with acute or convalescent COVID-19. Each CDR3 is given with its conserved first and last residue. D genes are given only for firm matches. Part of the rows lack a size; the others show once, few, many or a class for expanded clones.

d_gene	v_gene	len	j_gene	abundance	CDR3aa	CDR3nt
-	TRBV28	15	TRBJ1-6	-	CASRRGGAPDEALHF	TGTGCCAGCCGGCGAGGGGGGGCCCCTGATGAAGCCCTCCACTTT
TRBD1	TRBV19	16	TRBJ2-3	-	CASTTLGGQGTDTQYF	TGTGCCAGTACAACCCTAGGGGGACAGGGGACAGATACGCAGTATTTT
-	TRBV19	17	TRBJ1-2	-	CASSPAKTRNHNYGYTF	TGTGCCAGTAGTCCCGCTAAGACACGCAACCACAACTATGGCTACACCTTC
-	TRBV5-1	15	TRBJ2-3	-	CASSVPGDGTDTQYF	TGCGCCAGCAGCGTCCCAGGGGATGGCACAGATACGCAGTATTTT
TRBD1	TRBV19	14	TRBJ1-2	once	CASSAPGQVYGYTF	TGTGCCAGTAGTGCCCCCGGACAGGTCTATGGCTACACCTTC
TRBD2	TRBV18	17	TRBJ2-2	-	CASSPLGLAANTGELFF	TGTGCCAGCTCACCCTTAGGACTAGCGGCAAACACCGGGGAGCTGTTTTTT
-	TRBV9	13	TRBJ2-2	-	CASQAPNTGELFF	TGTGCCAGCCAGGCGCCGAACACCGGGGAGCTGTTTTTT
-	TRBV2	13	TRBJ1-1	once	CASREELNTEAFF	TGTGCCAGCAGGGAGGAATTGAACACTGAAGCTTTCTTT
-	TRBV7-2	16	TRBJ2-1	once	CASSLAGQGYYNEQFF	TGTGCCAGCAGCTTAGCTGGGCAGGGCTACTACAATGAGCAGTTCTTC
TRBD1	TRBV2	15	TRBJ1-6	-	CASCRQGARNSPLHF	TGTGCCAGCTGTAGACAGGGGGCGCGGAATTCACCCCTCCACTTT
TRBD1	TRBV7-2	15	TRBJ1-2	-	CASSTGPDRVYGYTF	TGTGCCAGCAGTACTGGGCCCGACAGGGTCTATGGCTACACCTTC
-	TRBV28	19	TRBJ1-5	-	CASSFFWTATLTRNQPQHF	TGTGCCAGCAGTTTTTTCTGGACAGCAACTTTGACCCGCAATCAGCCCCAGCATTTT
-	TRBV5-1	15	TRBJ1-1	-	CASSLGTAQNTEAFF	TGCGCCAGCAGCTTGGGGACAGCCCAAAACACTGAAGCTTTCTTT
-	TRBV9	13	TRBJ2-1	-	CASSVADYNEQFF	TGTGCCAGCAGCGTAGCAGACTACAATGAGCAGTTCTTC
TRBD1	TRBV5-1	16	TRBJ2-5	-	CASSEPGQGAGETQYF	TGCGCCAGCAGCGAACCGGGACAGGGGGCTGGAGAGACCCAGTACTTC
TRBD1	TRBV19	13	TRBJ2-2	once	CASGQGSTGELFF	TGTGCCAGTGGACAGGGGAGCACCGGGGAGCTGTTTTTT
-	TRBV21-1	17	TRBJ1-1	-	CASSKEVAREGNTEAFF	TGTGCCAGCAGCAAAGAAGTGGCCAGGGAGGGGAACACTGAAGCTTTCTTT
-	TRBV27	14	TRBJ1-1	-	CASTPNGGETEAFF	TGTGCCAGCACCCCAAACGGGGGGGAAACTGAAGCTTTCTTT
-	TRBV28	12	TRBJ1-2	-	CASSLGGYGYTF	TGTGCCAGCAGTTTGGGGGGCTATGGCTACACCTTC
TRBD2	TRBV19	18	TRBJ2-5	-	CASSIGERASGCQETQYF	TGTGCCAGTAGTATAGGGGAGCGGGCTAGCGGGTGCCAAGAGACCCAGTACTTC
-	TRBV12-3/TRBV12-4	12	TRBJ1-1	once	CASTTGSFVAFF	TGTGCCAGTACTACGGGGTCATTCGTAGCTTTCTTT
-	TRBV21-1	14	TRBJ1-6	once	CASSERTGPSPLHF	TGTGCCAGCAGCGAAAGGACAGGGCCTTCACCCCTCCACTTT
-	TRBV6-2/TRBV6-3	14	TRBJ1-1	few	CASSYSGADTEAFF	TGTGCCAGCAGTTACTCAGGGGCCGATACTGAAGCTTTCTTT
TRBD2	TRBV24-1	16	TRBJ2-5	-	CATSDNDGTRQETQYF	TGTGCCACCAGTGACAACGATGGGACTAGACAAGAGACCCAGTACTTC
TRBD1	TRBV24-1	14	TRBJ2-1	once	CATSRRQGGNEQFF	TGTGCCACCAGTAGACGACAGGGGGGCAATGAGCAGTTCTTC
-	TRBV10-1	15	TRBJ1-6	-	CASTPQGEINSPLHF	TGCGCCAGCACCCCCCAGGGCGAGATTAATTCACCCCTCCACTTT
TRBD2	TRBV6-4	16	TRBJ2-1	once	CASSEGSGSGWDEQFF	TGTGCCAGCAGTGAAGGGAGCGGGAGTGGCTGGGATGAGCAGTTCTTC
-	TRBV2	13	TRBJ1-4	once	CASIPSGDEKLFF	TGTGCCAGCATCCCTTCCGGGGATGAAAAACTGTTTTTT
-	TRBV10-2	12	TRBJ2-2	-	CASSEEGEELFF	TGCGCCAGCAGTGAGGAGGGTGAGGAGCTGTTTTTT
TRBD1	TRBV5-8	15	TRBJ2-2	-	CASSLRQGFIGELFF	TGTGCCAGCAGCTTGCGACAGGGGTTCATCGGGGAGCTGTTTTTT
TRBD1	TRBV19	14	TRBJ1-2	-	CASSTWDRLYGYTF	TGTGCCAGTAGTACGTGGGACAGACTCTATGGCTACACCTTC
-	TRBV7-9	13	TRBJ2-2	-	CASSPRTAGELFF	TGTGCCAGCAGCCCTAGGACAGCCGGGGAGCTGTTTTTT
-	TRBV5-5	14	TRBJ2-3	-	CASSLGTGFDTQYF	TGTGCCAGCAGCTTGGGCACGGGTTTCGATACGCAGTATTTT
TRBD1	TRBV2	15	TRBJ2-5	-	CASSEYGRGWETQYF	TGTGCCAGCAGTGAATATGGCAGGGGGTGGGAGACCCAGTACTTC
TRBD1	TRBV18	15	TRBJ1-4	-	CASSSTGQGNEKLFF	TGTGCCAGCTCATCCACGGGACAGGGGAATGAAAAACTGTTTTTT
TRBD1	TRBV29-1	13	TRBJ1-1	-	CSVSPGQGVEAFF	TGCAGCGTTTCTCCGGGACAGGGAGTCGAAGCTTTCTTT
-	TRBV20-1	11	TRBJ1-4	-	CSASYNEKLFF	TGCAGTGCTAGTTATAATGAAAAACTGTTTTTT
TRBD1	TRBV19	17	TRBJ1-1	-	CASSRKGAIGLNTEAFF	TGTGCCAGTAGTAGGAAGGGGGCGATTGGGTTGAACACTGAAGCTTTCTTT
-	TRBV7-2	14	TRBJ2-7	-	CASSFTAVTYEQYF	TGTGCCAGCAGCTTCACGGCGGTGACCTACGAGCAGTACTTC
-	TRBV2	14	TRBJ1-2	-	CASSDQGSGYGYTF	TGTGCCAGCAGTGACCAGGGCAGTGGCTATGGCTACACCTTC
-	TRBV7-9	18	TRBJ1-2	once	CASSSTGRAYIPSGGYTF	TGTGCCAGCAGCTCAACGGGAAGGGCATACATCCCCTCCGGTGGCTACACCTTC
-	TRBV27	14	TRBJ1-5	once	CASSKTGIIQPQHF	TGTGCCAGCAGTAAGACAGGAATAATTCAGCCCCAGCATTTT
-	TRBV5-4	13	TRBJ1-1	-	CASSLGSYTEAFF	TGTGCCAGCAGCTTGGGCAGTTACACTGAAGCTTTCTTT
TRBD1	TRBV10-3	13	TRBJ2-7	-	CAIGTGANYEQYF	TGTGCCATCGGGACAGGGGCCAACTACGAGCAGTACTTC
TRBD2	TRBV11-3	15	TRBJ2-1	-	CASSPGGLENNEQFF	TGTGCCAGCAGCCCCGGGGGACTAGAAAACAATGAGCAGTTCTTC
TRBD1	TRBV25-1	15	TRBJ1-4	-	CASSEMTGWAEKLFF	TGTGCCAGCAGTGAAATGACAGGGTGGGCTGAAAAACTGTTTTTT
-	TRBV15	15	TRBJ1-1	-	CATSTSRLLNTEAFF	TGTGCCACCTCAACCTCTAGGCTTTTGAACACTGAAGCTTTCTTT
-	TRBV14	16	TRBJ2-7	-	CASSQSRGGPSYEQYF	TGTGCCAGCAGCCAAAGTAGGGGCGGTCCCTCCTACGAGCAGTACTTC
-	TRBV19	12	TRBJ1-2	-	CASTEGIGGYTF	TGTGCCAGTACGGAGGGAATCGGTGGCTACACCTTC
TRBD1	TRBV19	15	TRBJ2-2	-	CASSTRDRDSGELFF	TGTGCCAGTAGTACCCGGGACAGGGATTCCGGGGAGCTGTTTTTT
TRBD2	TRBV11-2	15	TRBJ2-3	-	CASPRGLAATDTQYF	TGTGCCAGCCCCCGGGGACTAGCGGCCACAGATACGCAGTATTTT
-	TRBV5-8	13	TRBJ2-5	-	CASSRDSQETQYF	TGTGCCAGCAGTCGCGACAGCCAAGAGACCCAGTACTTC
-	TRBV4-2	16	TRBJ1-2	-	CASSQNPGITDYGYTF	TGTGCCAGCAGCCAAAATCCGGGGATCACTGACTATGGCTACACCTTC
-	TRBV4-1	16	TRBJ2-2	-	CASSRVGLVRTGELFF	TGCGCCAGCAGTCGTGTGGGGCTAGTGCGCACCGGGGAGCTGTTTTTT
TRBD1	TRBV7-2	15	TRBJ1-1	-	CASSYAGGKGTEAFF	TGTGCCAGCAGCTACGCAGGGGGCAAGGGCACTGAAGCTTTCTTT